Each of the 4 T cell receptor beta chains below was sequenced from the same sample in a study of T cells in Graves' hyperthyroidism and ophthalmopathy. The source material, RNA transcripts, was used to amplify TCR beta CDR3 regions. HTBI primers were the set used in a first-round RT-PCR of the TCR CDR3. Each CDR3 protein gets one entry after TCRdb re-called the multiplex PCR reads with MiXCR. The data contain 600,000 to 700,000 distinct CDR3 sequences, about 15% of them seen just once; the ten biggest clones take up approximately 4.3%. Sequenced input: blood. The receptors here all came from a middle-aged woman with Graves' ophthalmopathy.

This clonotype came up many times. This chain connects TRBV5-1 to TRBJ1-1; D is uncertain. Germline V lookup: CDR1 SGHRS, CDR2 YFSETQ. The CDR3 sequence is 15 residues long. V lost 0 bases and J 4 bases, leaving 13 bases between the germline ends. The CDR3 sequence: CASSLDPREGTEAFF. DNA for the CDR3: TGCGCCAGCAGCTTGGATCCCCGGGAGGGCACTGAAGCTTTCTTT.

This clonotype was picked up many times. V gene TRBV12-3 or TRBV12-4 combines with J gene TRBJ2-4; D is perhaps TRBD2 (5 bases). V was trimmed by 5 bases and J by 5 bases, leaving 13 bases between them. CDR3 length: 14 residues. CDR3 sequence (DNA): TGTGCCAGCAGTGCGGGTTCAATCGAAAACATTCAGTACTTC. It yields the protein CASSAGSIENIQYF.

The table lists this clonotype with many counts. This chain uses TRBV20-1 with TRBJ1-1; possible D gene TRBD1, 5 bases. Germline V lookup: CDR1 DFQATT, CDR2 SNEGSKA (reference sequence). V lost 6 bases and J 6 bases, leaving 17 bases between the germline ends. The CDR3 is made up of 13 amino acids. CDR3 DNA: TGCAGTGCGCTGAAACAGGAGGGGTCTGAAGCTTTCTTT. Amino acid sequence: CSALKQEGSEAFF.

There are many counts of this clonotype. This chain joins TRBV12-3 or TRBV12-4 and TRBJ2-3, with D possibly TRBD2 on 7 matching bases. V lost 11 bases and J 3 bases, leaving 15 bases between the germline ends. The CDR3 has 13 amino acids. DNA for the CDR3: TGTGCCGCAGGGGAGCGGGGTACAGATACGCAGTATTTT. Its protein product is CAAGERGTDTQYF.